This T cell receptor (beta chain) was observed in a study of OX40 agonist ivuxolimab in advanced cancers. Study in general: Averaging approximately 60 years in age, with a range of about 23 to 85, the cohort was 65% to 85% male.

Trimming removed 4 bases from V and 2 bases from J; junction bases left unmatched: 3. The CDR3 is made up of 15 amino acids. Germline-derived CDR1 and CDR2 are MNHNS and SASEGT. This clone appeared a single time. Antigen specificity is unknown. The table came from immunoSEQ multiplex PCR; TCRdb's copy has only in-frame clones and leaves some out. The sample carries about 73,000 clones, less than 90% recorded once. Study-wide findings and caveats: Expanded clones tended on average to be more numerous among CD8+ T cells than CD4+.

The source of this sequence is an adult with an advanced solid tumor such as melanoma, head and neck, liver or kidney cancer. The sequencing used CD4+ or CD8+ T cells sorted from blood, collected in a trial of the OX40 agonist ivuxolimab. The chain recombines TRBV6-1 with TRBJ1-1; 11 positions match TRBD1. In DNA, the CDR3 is TGTGCCAGCAGTGTGGACAGGGGGCAAAACACTGAAGCTTTCTTT. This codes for CASSVDRGQNTEAFF.